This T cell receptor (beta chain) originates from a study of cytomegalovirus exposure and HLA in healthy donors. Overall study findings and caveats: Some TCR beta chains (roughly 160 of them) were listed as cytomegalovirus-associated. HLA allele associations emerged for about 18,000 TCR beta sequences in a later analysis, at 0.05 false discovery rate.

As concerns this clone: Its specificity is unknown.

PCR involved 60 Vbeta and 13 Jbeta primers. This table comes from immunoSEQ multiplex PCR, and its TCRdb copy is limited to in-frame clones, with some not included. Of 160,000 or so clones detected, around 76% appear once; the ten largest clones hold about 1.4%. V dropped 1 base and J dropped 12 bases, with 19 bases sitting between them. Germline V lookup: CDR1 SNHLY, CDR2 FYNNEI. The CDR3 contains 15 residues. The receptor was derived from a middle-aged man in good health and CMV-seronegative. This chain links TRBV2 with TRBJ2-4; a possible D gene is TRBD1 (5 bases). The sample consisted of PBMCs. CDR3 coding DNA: TGTGCCAGCAGTGAAGAGGCTGCAGGGCGACGCAGTCAGTACTTC. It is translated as CASSEEAAGRRSQYF.